This record concerns one TCR beta chain sequence. Its antigen target is currently unknown. Base qualities are missing; no much larger clone stands one base away. Library generation was performed with the immunoSEQ multiplex PCR assay. A mixture of 60 forward primers for TCR Vbeta segments and 13 reverse primers for TCR Jbeta segments was used in the multiplex PCR. The CDR3 region of rearranged TCR beta genes was amplified from genomic DNA by a multiplex PCR assay. Amplified TCR beta libraries were sequenced as 87-base-pair reads on the Illumina HiSeq System. The original methods were these. A later analysis counted about 76 million unique TCR beta chains across the 640 or so repertoires, and roughly 11 million of these chains were shared by at least two donors. Raw reads were error-corrected and collapsed into unique sequences by a nearest-neighbor algorithm in which closely related sequences were merged to remove PCR and sequencing errors. To assign V, D and J gene segments, CDR3 sequences were aligned to IMGT reference sequences. Each retained sequence needed at least a six-nucleotide match to both a V gene segment and a J gene segment. A rearrangement was called productive if the CDR3 had no stop codons and remained in frame with V and J, and every other rearrangement was called non-productive. Following IMGT convention, CDR3 was defined as the stretch from the second conserved V-encoded cysteine to the conserved J-encoded phenylalanine. Sequences without an unambiguous match to a single V gene segment were excluded from the earlier analysis of 450 to 650 of the donors. In an earlier analysis of a few hundred of the donors, V segments were called functional above 56.7% productive rearrangements and were called segregating when the between-donor standard deviation exceeded 5%. To diagnose cytomegalovirus status from the catalog of TCR beta chain sequences, a statistical classification framework was built. V and J gene assignment, in a later analysis, came from comparing TCR nucleotide sequences with IMGT/GENE-DB human TR gene sequences. The TCRdist pipeline was used in a later analysis to assign CDR3 sequences and most-parsimonious VDJ recombination scenarios. In a later analysis, each TCR beta chain was defined by its CDR3 amino acid sequence together with its V-gene family, and reads without a unique V-gene family were excluded. A later analysis removed 592 highly shared, low-generation-probability nucleotide sequences to deal with suspected cross-contamination and a sequencing artifact. A later analysis calculated a clonal expansion index for each public chain from normalized within-repertoire ranks of inferred template counts. A later analysis computed generation probabilities with a VDJ recombination model fitted to out-of-frame rearrangements, and checked the results against IGoR. In a later analysis, hypergeometric tests were used to score TCR-TCR, TCR-HLA and TCR-CMV co-occurrence, with a repertoire-size bias correction applied to TCR pairs. False discovery rates were estimated in a later analysis by permuting HLA or CMV assignments 20 times. In a later analysis, co-occurring TCRs were grouped using DBSCAN, and TCRdist sequence similarity was added for clustering within HLA-allele-positive subsets. Co-occurrence clustering excluded repertoires with fewer than 30,000 or more than 120,000 public chains, plus five with anomalous nucleotide sharing. TCRdb took this table from immuneACCESS and kept in-frame rearrangements with V and J called. Such tables lack part of the clones; where checked against another copy, unresolved V genes explain under half of the gap, and the rest is unexplained. The DNA was the basis for D and trimming; V, J and clone size are from that table. Across this sample there are roughly 81,000 clones, with about 80% seen only once. The ten largest make up roughly 2.5% of the sample.

Trimming leaves V shorter by 0 bases and J shorter by 2 bases, with the junction holding 3 bases beyond the gene matches. The CDR3 contains 15 residues, cysteine and phenylalanine counted. Only the CDR3 portion is preserved as DNA: 45 bases, with reading frame beginning at the first base. The germline V gene (reference sequence) sets CDR1 to MNHEY and CDR2 to SMNVEV. The data derive from a study of cytomegalovirus exposure and HLA in healthy donors (dated by TCRdb to 2017 to 2019). For the wider study: In an earlier analysis of some 610 of the donors, approximately 260 Gb of sequence data and approximately 100 million unique TCR beta sequences from 150 million to 200 million T cells were reported. Approximately 300 gigabases of sequencing data and around 80 million unique TCR sequences made up an early release that covered several hundred HLA-typed donors. Of the 300 to 500 genotyped donors, 65% to 90% were placed in the genetic ancestry cluster associated with self-reported Caucasian donors. The aim of the study was to test whether cataloging public T cell receptors could identify signatures of past pathogen exposure. The study used immunosequencing to profile the T cell repertoires of approximately 640 subjects and linked those repertoires to cytomegalovirus serostatus. In addition to the first cohort of 666 subjects, a separate validation cohort of 120 different subjects was used. To predict cytomegalovirus infection status, the study combined high-throughput TCR immunosequencing, statistical association of individual TCRs with disease status, and machine learning. To study patterns of TCR occurrence, a later analysis re-analyzed previously published TCR beta repertoires from several hundred donors and added high-resolution HLA genotyping. Rather than drawing on any new phenotypic data, the later analysis identified candidate immune exposures from TCR beta sequences and the way those sequences occurred across donors. An earlier analysis of 587 of the donors used high-throughput TCR beta sequencing to judge whether each TCR beta V gene segment behaved as functional or pseudogenic. Donor age, sex, ethnicity and CMV serostatus were compiled together with the repertoire data. A later genetic analysis used genome-wide SNP genotypes for about 65% of the roughly 700 donors, treating that subset as a discovery cohort. All discovery cohort repertoires had been generated on a single sequencing platform. HLA typing covered class I and class II loci at four-digit resolution. Typing coverage differed by locus: A, B, C, DRB1 and DQB1 were typed in about 620-640 donors, DQA1 in 522, DPA1 in approximately 610, and DPB1 in approximately 450. Four or five DR-DQ haplotypes were handled as single units for association and clustering because linkage in the cohort was strong. Across 398 genotyped donors of the cohort, an average of roughly 230,000 unique TCR beta nucleotide sequences per donor were sequenced, and around 19% of those sequences were non-productive.

General findings and caveats noted by the study authors: The authors suggested that the approach could potentially be extended to other disease states and immunological phenotypes. For the cohort, immune exposure information was limited to CMV serostatus. Because HLA typing was unavailable for some donors at each locus, only the typed subset was used in association tests. An earlier analysis of around 600 of the donors showed that most TCR beta V segments appeared in productive rearrangements either about 87% or about 30% of the time, which broadly matched IMGT annotations. At a false discovery rate of 0.05, a later analysis linked some 17,000 TCR beta sequences to specific HLA alleles. According to a later analysis, most CMV-associated TCR beta chains appeared to be HLA-restricted, and the HLA associations seemed to be driven largely by CMV exposure. Linkage disequilibrium might explain the correlated functional status among segregating V segments, but an unknown experimental factor could not be excluded. Roughly uniform sequencing depth across donors was assumed in presence/absence analyses, although this assumption may not hold. This cohort had only TCR beta chains sequenced, and the lack of alpha or paired-chain data limited which features could be detected. Compared with equally common non-associated chains, HLA-associated TCR beta chains in a later analysis were more clonally expanded and had lower generation probabilities. The earlier analysis of around 600 of the donors excluded roughly 17 rarely observed V segments, including chromosome 9 orphons, because counts were too low. A cluster of highly shared sequence variants was judged likely to represent a technical artifact of the sequencing pipeline. In a later analysis, the rate of TCR association differed among HLA loci, with DRB1 alleles having the most associated TCRs and HLA-C alleles having the fewest. The classifier was reported to diagnose cytomegalovirus status with high specificity and sensitivity in both the original and validation cohorts. A few of the identified cytomegalovirus-associated TCR beta chains were confirmed in vitro to be specific for cytomegalovirus antigens. Most TCR sequences were seen in very few donors, while some public TCRs were found in many individuals. The 87-base-pair reads could not distinguish some IMGT-functional V segments, including TRBV6-2 and TRBV6-3, so those segments were excluded. An association between a missense DCLRE1C variant and V-gene and J-gene trimming of TCR beta chains was found in a later genetic analysis and replicated in an independent cohort. According to a later analysis, parvovirus B19, influenza, CMV and Epstein-Barr virus appeared linked to several top co-occurrence clusters. A later genetic analysis reported fewer N-insertions in productive TCRs among donors in an Asian-associated ancestry cluster than the roughly 670-donor mean. The study listed over 150 TCR beta chains as associated with cytomegalovirus. Assigning TCR associations to individual alleles was difficult when HLA alleles, especially DR and DQ, strongly co-occurred. A further reported finding was that TCR beta sequences accurately predicted the HLA-A and HLA-B alleles for most subjects in the first cohort.

In total, approximately 700 healthy bone marrow donors made up the cohort. Cohort members were all nominally healthy when sampled, although unrecorded immune exposures were likely present. The donor tested CMV seronegative and was one of the 352 seronegative cohort members. Every donor gave a peripheral blood sample, and the peripheral blood mononuclear cells from that sample were used for TCR beta sequencing. Genomic DNA extraction from the blood cell samples was performed with the Qiagen DNeasy Blood Extraction Kit. Material: PBMCs. Recombination linked TRBV27 to TRBJ2-7, and 8 junctional nucleotides match TRBD1. This TCR came from a man aged 25-40 years in good health and CMV-seronegative. Here the CDR3 is given as CASSLSGRGPYEQYF. The DNA sequence is as follows: TGTGCCAGCAGTTTATCGGGCAGGGGGCCCTACGAGCAGTACTTC.